This T cell receptor (beta chain) was sequenced for a study of cytomegalovirus exposure and HLA in healthy donors. V lost 0 bases to trimming and J lost 1 base, with 13 bases between them. The length of the CDR3 is 16 residues. Germline CDR1 and CDR2: MNHNS and SASEGT. This clone was picked up a small number of times. Its specificity is not known. Study conclusions and caveats: About 87% or about 30% of the time was how often most TCR beta V segments were productive, according to an earlier analysis. In vitro testing confirmed a few CMV-associated chains as specific for CMV antigens.

In the PCR, 60 Vbeta and 13 Jbeta primers were used. Data came from immunoSEQ multiplex PCR; TCRdb stores just in-frame clones and leaves some out. This sample has approximately 170,000 clones; over 70% occur once, and the top ten carry 6% to 8%. The rearrangement joins TRBV6-1 to TRBJ2-7; no clear D gene. Sequenced material: PBMCs. This sequence was found in a male donor in good health and CMV-seropositive. The CDR3 coding sequence is TGTGCCAGCAGTGAAGCGTTGGGCTATCTTTCCTACGAGCAGTACTTC. It specifies CASSEALGYLSYEQYF.